The present TCR beta chain was sequenced within a study of shared clonotypes between healthy human individuals. Study background: Per-donor plates numbered three CD4 naive, three CD4 memory, two CD8 naive and one CD8 memory. Study findings and constraints: The four-donor shared clonotypes exceeded non-shared clonotypes in generation probability, with non-shared ones scoring lower.

Comment on this clone: Antigen: not known.

In the original workflow: Filtering of immunoSEQ junctional sequences could not match full-length read filtering. Repertoires were generated with immunoSEQ multiplex PCR, while TCRdb's copy carries only in-frame clones and drops some. D and trimming come from the DNA, and the V and J calls and clone size come from that table. The table has approximately 2.5 million clones, approximately 93% seen once. Germline loops: CDR1 MDHEN, CDR2 SYDVKM. Trimming cost V 4 bases and J 2 bases, with 15 bases left between them. The CDR3 loop spans 16 amino acids. This TCR was recovered from a man aged 18 to 29 in good health. Some clones in this sample may be carry-over from other donors' samples. V and J are TRBV28 and TRBJ1-5; the D gene is possibly TRBD1 (6 bases). The specimen sequenced was naive CD4+ T cells from PBMCs. Noted subset: CD45RA+ positively selected. Here the CDR3 reads CASSSSRGGRNQPQHF. For the CDR3, the DNA is TGTGCCAGCAGTTCCTCTAGGGGGGGCCGCAATCAGCCCCAGCATTTT.